Listed here is a single T cell receptor (beta chain). What it binds is not known. The CDR3 runs to 16 residues. Unmatched junction bases numbered 4, after V lost 2 bases and J lost 5 bases. CDR1 is MNHEY, CDR2 SVGEGT, per germline. From the reads, TCRdb called clonotypes with MiXCR, one entry per CDR3 protein. The profile shows 360,000 or so distinct CDR3 sequences, approximately 30% of them singletons. The data were obtained in a study of T cell repertoires in cytomegalovirus infection. About the study: The authors used CMV epitopes that were HLA-C-restricted (recently identified) and HLA-B-restricted (well studied). An indication of both CMV infection and matching HLA type came from public TCR beta signatures.

Study results and caveats: HLA-C-restricted, CMV-specific TCR beta clonotypes were dominant ex vivo. Summed frequency of shared TCR beta families picked out CMV carriers who also had the relevant HLA.

The rearrangement uses TRBV6-2 or TRBV6-3 and TRBJ2-5, with 14 nucleotides matching TRBD2. The specimen was cultured PBMCs, collected from culture after CMV antigen stimulation. The sequence derives from a human donor in good health (CMV status not recorded). Some clones in this sample may be carry-over from other donors' samples. CDR3 nucleotide sequence: TGTGCCAGCAGTTACGGGGGGACTAGCGGGAGCGAGACCCAGTACTTC. Translated, it gives CASSYGGTSGSETQYF.